These T cell receptor beta chains were read from a single sample in a study of cytomegalovirus exposure and HLA in healthy donors. Assay: immunoSEQ multiplex PCR; the TCRdb copy retains only in-frame clones and omits some. The table records around 130,000 clones, more than 8% of them present only once. The sample was PBMCs. The source is a man aged 35 to 55 in good health and CMV-seronegative. Both conserved end residues are part of each CDR3. A D gene is named only where the DNA matches it firmly. Expanded clones are given a class, and other clones once, few, many or no size at all.

d_call,j_call,clone_size,v_call,cdr3_aa,cdr3_nt
-,TRBJ2-5,-,TRBV7-7,CASSQGLQETQYF,TGTGCCAGCAGCCAGGGACTCCAAGAGACCCAGTACTTC
TRBD2,TRBJ2-2,few,TRBV5-4,CASSHTADLAGGPGELFF,TGTGCCAGCAGCCATACAGCTGACTTAGCGGGGGGGCCCGGGGAGCTGTTTTTT
-,TRBJ2-1,-,TRBV4-1,CASSRFRDTYNEQFF,TGCGCCAGCAGCCGATTCCGGGACACCTACAATGAGCAGTTCTTC
-,TRBJ2-1,few,TRBV5-1,CASSLARNEQFF,TGCGCCAGCAGCTTGGCGCGAAATGAGCAGTTCTTC
-,TRBJ2-3,few,TRBV6-4,CASSKNRGDTQYF,TGTGCCAGCAGCAAAAATAGGGGAGATACGCAGTATTTT
TRBD1,TRBJ2-2,few,TRBV5-1,CASSPKTGANTGELFF,TGCGCCAGCAGCCCTAAGACAGGGGCGAACACCGGGGAGCTGTTTTTT
TRBD2,TRBJ2-1,-,TRBV12-5,CASGLVDGGFYNEQFF,TGTGCTAGTGGTTTGGTGGACGGGGGGTTCTACAATGAGCAGTTCTTC
-,TRBJ2-7,few,TRBV7-9,CASSLAAGTYEQYF,TGTGCCAGCAGCTTAGCAGCAGGTACCTACGAGCAGTACTTC
-,TRBJ2-7,-,TRBV6-1,CASSEWQNYEQYF,TGTGCCAGCAGTGAATGGCAGAACTACGAGCAGTACTTC
-,TRBJ1-2,few,TRBV11-2,CASSPTANYGYTF,TGTGCCAGCAGCCCGACAGCTAACTATGGCTACACCTTC
-,TRBJ2-5,few,TRBV5-6,CASSLTGRQETQYF,TGTGCCAGCAGCTTAACAGGCCGTCAAGAGACCCAGTACTTC
TRBD1,TRBJ1-6,-,TRBV2,CASSQGQGWASPLHF,TGTGCCAGCAGTCAAGGACAGGGGTGGGCTTCACCCCTCCACTTT
-,TRBJ1-5,-,TRBV6-1,CASNSYNQPQHF,TGTGCCAGCAATTCCTACAATCAGCCCCAGCATTTT
TRBD1,TRBJ1-1,few,TRBV6-6,CASSYSGDRGSGAFF,TGTGCCAGCAGTTACTCGGGGGACAGGGGAAGTGGGGCTTTCTTT
-,TRBJ2-5,-,TRBV5-1,CASSPGGGLRETQYF,TGCGCCAGCAGCCCCGGTGGGGGACTCAGGGAGACCCAGTACTTC
TRBD1,TRBJ2-2,few,TRBV4-1,CASSQGTDTGELFF,TGCGCCAGCAGCCAGGGGACAGACACCGGGGAGCTGTTTTTT
-,TRBJ2-7,-,TRBV6-1,CASILRGEQYF,TGTGCCAGCATATTAAGGGGGGAGCAGTACTTC
TRBD1,TRBJ1-3,few,TRBV5-4,CASSSGTGGGNTIYF,TGTGCCAGCAGTTCCGGGACAGGGGGTGGAAACACCATATATTTT
-,TRBJ1-4,-,TRBV15,CATSRDSNEKLFF,TGTGCCACCAGCAGAGACAGTAATGAAAAACTGTTTTTT
TRBD1,TRBJ2-2,few,TRBV2,CASSVTGWSGELFF,TGTGCCAGCAGTGTGACAGGGTGGTCCGGGGAGCTGTTTTTT
TRBD1,TRBJ1-1,few,TRBV4-1,CASSQLDRAAFF,TGCGCCAGCAGCCAATTGGACAGGGCGGCTTTCTTT
-,TRBJ1-1,-,TRBV5-1,CASSYPGGADGTEAFF,TGCGCCAGCAGCTACCCCGGCGGGGCGGATGGCACTGAAGCTTTCTTT